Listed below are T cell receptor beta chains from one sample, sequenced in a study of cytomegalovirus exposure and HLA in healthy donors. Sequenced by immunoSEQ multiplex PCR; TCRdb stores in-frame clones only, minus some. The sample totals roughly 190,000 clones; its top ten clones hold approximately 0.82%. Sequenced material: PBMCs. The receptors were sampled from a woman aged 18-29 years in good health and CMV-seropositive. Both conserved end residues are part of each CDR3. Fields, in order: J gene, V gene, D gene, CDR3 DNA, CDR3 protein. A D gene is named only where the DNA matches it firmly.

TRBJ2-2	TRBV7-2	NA	TGTGCCAGCAGCTTAACAGGGACCGGGGAGCTGTTTTTT	CASSLTGTGELFF
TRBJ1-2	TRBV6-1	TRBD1	TGTGCCAGCAGTGCTGCACAGGGGGCGGACGGCTACACCTTC	CASSAAQGADGYTF
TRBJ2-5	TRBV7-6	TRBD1	TGTGCCAGCAGCTTAACAGGGGTTCAAGAGACCCAGTACTTC	CASSLTGVQETQYF
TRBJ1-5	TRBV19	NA	TGTGCCAGTACCACTACGGGGGGAAGGAATCAGCCCCAGCATTTT	CASTTTGGRNQPQHF
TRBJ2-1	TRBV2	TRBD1	TGTGCCAGCAGTGAGGGACAGCTTCTGTACAATGAGCAGTTCTTC	CASSEGQLLYNEQFF
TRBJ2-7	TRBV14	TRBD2	TGTGCCAGCAGCCAAGAACAACTAGCGGGGTACGAGCAGTACTTC	CASSQEQLAGYEQYF
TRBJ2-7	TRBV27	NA	TGTGCCAGCAGTTTCCAGGCAGGTTCCAACGAGCAGTACTTC	CASSFQAGSNEQYF
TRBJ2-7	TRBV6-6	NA	TGTGCCAGCAATTCTCGGGATGGGGAGCAGTACTTC	CASNSRDGEQYF
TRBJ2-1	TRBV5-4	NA	TGTGCCAGCAGTAACGCTTGGGGCAGTTTGGCGTACAATGAGCAGTTCTTC	CASSNAWGSLAYNEQFF
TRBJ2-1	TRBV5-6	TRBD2	TGTGCCAGCAGCTTGGGACTAGCGGTTACCGAGCAGTTCTTC	CASSLGLAVTEQFF
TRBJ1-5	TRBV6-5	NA	TGTGCCAGCGGACGGGGTAGCAATCAGCCCCAGCATTTT	CASGRGSNQPQHF
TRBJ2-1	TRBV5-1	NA	TGCGCCAGCAGCGAACTACCTACCTACAATGAGCAGTTCTTC	CASSELPTYNEQFF
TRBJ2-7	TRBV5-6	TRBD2	TGTGCCAGCAGCACGGGACTAGCGGGAGACGAGCAGTACTTC	CASSTGLAGDEQYF
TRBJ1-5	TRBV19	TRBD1	TGTGCCAGTAGTATGCCGGGACAGGGGACAGCGGAGCCCCAGCATTTT	CASSMPGQGTAEPQHF
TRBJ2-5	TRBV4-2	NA	TGTGCCAGCAGCCAACGGGATGGCATACAAGAGACCCAGTACTTC	CASSQRDGIQETQYF